Below, 19 T cell receptor beta chains from the same sample are listed, as sequenced in a study of blood T cells in healthy people across ages. PCR was performed a second time for roughly 7 to 11 cycles using a sample-barcoded 5' primer and a J-beta primer mix. TCRdb re-derived calls from the 5' RACE reads in MiXCR, one entry per CDR3 protein. The table lists nearly 1 million distinct CDR3 sequences, just over 50% of them singletons. Sequenced material: blood. The receptors were sampled from a woman aged 55 to 70 in good health.

This chain uses TRBV29-1 with TRBJ2-7, with 8 bases lining up with TRBD2. The J segment lost 3 bases and the V segment lost 7 bases, leaving 5 bases of the junction unmatched. Germline assignment: CDR1 SQVTM and CDR2 ANQGSEA. This CDR3 is 12 amino acids long. CDR3 loop: CSALGLVYEQYF. CDR3 coding DNA: TGCAGCGCCCTGGGACTAGTCTACGAGCAGTACTTC.

This clonotype occurred a few times. The J gene is TRBJ1-2, the V gene TRBV4-3; no firm D call. Trimming removed 1 base from V and 0 bases from J, with 12 bases in between. CDR1 and CDR2 (germline): LGHNA, YSLEER. This CDR3 region has 16 residues. CDR3 coding DNA: TGCGCCAGCAGCCAAGTTCCCATAGGGCCTAACTATGGCTACACCTTC. This encodes CASSQVPIGPNYGYTF.

The V call is TRBV6-2 or TRBV6-3, the J call TRBJ1-1; D remains unclear. This CDR3 is 12 amino acids long. Deletions cut 4 bases from V and 6 bases from J, with 9 bases between. The germline CDR1 and CDR2 sequences are MNHEY and SVGEGT. Here the CDR3 DNA reads TGTGCCAGCAGTTGGGAGTCAGCTGAAGCTTTCTTT. Protein product: CASSWESAEAFF.

This clonotype turned up a few times. The chain uses TRBV20-1 and TRBJ2-3, with TRBD2 matching over 8 bases. The germline V gene encodes CDR1 DFQATT and CDR2 SNEGSKA (reference sequence). This CDR3 is 15 amino acids long. Trimming at V came to 0 bases and at J to 4 bases, leaving 6 bases not matched to a gene. The CDR3 DNA sequence: TGCAGTGCTAGAGATTGGCTAGCGGGCGCAGATACGCAGTATTTT. This sequence encodes CSARDWLAGADTQYF.

This clonotype was picked up one time. J is TRBJ2-1 and V is TRBV11-3, with D hard to call. V lost 0 bases and J 9 bases, leaving 9 bases between the germline ends. The CDR3 loop spans 13 amino acids. Germline CDR1 SGHNT, CDR2 YENEEA. Written as DNA, the CDR3 is TGTGCCAGCAGCTTAGAAGTCAAGGGTGAGCAGTTCTTC. Translation: CASSLEVKGEQFF.

This clonotype was found a few times. The CDR3 coding sequence is TGTGCCAGCAGTTTATCATGGGGAGCCGGGACACCTCAGTTCTTC. Protein sequence: CASSLSWGAGTPQFF. The chain has TRBV27 and TRBJ2-1; weak D call: TRBD1 (6 bases). V dropped 0 bases and J dropped 13 bases, with 19 bases sitting between them. CDR3 length equals 15 residues. The germline gives CDR1 MNHEY, CDR2 SMNVEV (reference sequence).

This chain links TRBV14 with TRBJ2-3; D gene uncertain. CDR1 and CDR2 (germline): SGHDN, FVKESK. Trimming took 5 bases from V and 4 from J, leaving 10 bases between them. The CDR3 runs 13 residues. The CDR3 spells CASSLIRADTQYF. The CDR3 DNA is TGTGCCAGCAGCTTAATCAGAGCAGATACGCAGTATTTT.

There are a few counts of this clonotype. The chain couples TRBV12-3 or TRBV12-4 to TRBJ2-7; 9 bases line up with TRBD1. CDR3 length equals 15 residues. V was clipped by 0 bases and J by 2 bases; unmatched bases: 2. The CDR3 DNA follows: TGTGCCAGCAGTTTAGCGTGGGACAGGGCCTACGAGCAGTACTTC. It yields the protein CASSLAWDRAYEQYF.

The chain employs TRBV27 and TRBJ2-7; 7 nucleotides match TRBD2. Germline CDR1 and CDR2: MNHEY and SMNVEV (reference sequence). CDR3 length: 16 amino acids. Trimming cost V 8 bases and J 5 bases; bases outside gene matches: 18. The CDR3: CASRHQTGGRINEQYF. In DNA, the CDR3 is TGTGCCAGCCGACACCAGACTGGCGGGAGAATCAACGAGCAGTACTTC.

This chain connects TRBV4-1 to TRBJ2-5, with D perhaps TRBD1 (6 bases). Deletions cut 2 bases from V and 3 bases from J, with 16 bases between. Germline V lookup: CDR1 MGHRA, CDR2 YSYEKL. This CDR3 region has 16 residues. The CDR3 DNA sequence: TGCGCCAGCAGCCAATCCCCCCGGCCAGGGGAAGAGACCCAGTACTTC. Translated, it gives CASSQSPRPGEETQYF.

This chain links TRBV25-1 with TRBJ2-3; possibly TRBD1 for D (5 bases). Trimming shortened V by 2 bases and J by 0 bases, and 12 bases separated the two germline ends. Germline CDR1 MGHDK, CDR2 SYGVNS. CDR3 length: 16 amino acids. CDR3 sequence: CASSEAGKGSTDTQYF. CDR3 DNA sequence: TGTGCCAGCAGTGAAGCAGGGAAAGGGAGCACAGATACGCAGTATTTT. The whole variable domain, filled in from reference TRBV25-1 and TRBJ2-3, reads EADIYQTPRYLVIGTGKKITLECSQTMGHDKMYWYQQDPGMELHLIHYSYGVNSTEKGDLSSESTVSRIRTEHFPLTLESARPSHTSQYLCASSEAGKGSTDTQYFGPGTRLTVL.

The V gene is TRBV20-1, the J gene TRBJ2-3; D possibly corresponds to TRBD2 (6 bases). The V end lost 4 bases, the J end lost 9 bases, and 17 bases lay between the germline ends. The CDR3 contains 13 residues. In germline, CDR1 is DFQATT, CDR2 SNEGSKA (reference sequence). CDR3 sequence (DNA): TGCAGTGCTATTTCGGTCCGAGCGGGCACGCAGTATTTT. It encodes CSAISVRAGTQYF.

This clonotype has a single count. The rearrangement links TRBV19 to TRBJ2-5; no clear D gene. The CDR3 has 15 residues. Trimming removed 0 bases from V and 1 base from J, with 9 bases in between. Germline CDR1 LNHDA, CDR2 SQIVND (reference sequence). CDR3 DNA sequence: TGTGCCAGTAGTATAGAACGGAGTCTCCAAGAGACCCAGTACTTC. It codes for CASSIERSLQETQYF.

This chain uses TRBV4-1 with TRBJ2-1; D gene uncertain. The CDR3 runs 13 residues. Germline V gene data show CDR1 as MGHRA and CDR2 as YSYEKL. V was cut by 1 base and J by 10 bases, with 11 bases left in between. The CDR3 protein is CASSQVTDKEQFF. CDR3 sequence (DNA): TGCGCCAGCAGCCAAGTCACAGATAAAGAGCAGTTCTTC.

This rearrangement joins TRBV4-3 to TRBJ2-1; 8 nucleotides match TRBD2. Trimming at V came to 6 bases and at J to 5 bases, leaving 9 bases not matched to a gene. The germline gives CDR1 LGHNA, CDR2 YSLEER. The CDR3 spans 15 residues. CDR3 sequence: CASSLSGRSHNEQFF. The CDR3 nucleotides read TGCGCCAGCAGTCTAAGCGGGAGAAGCCACAATGAGCAGTTCTTC.

The V gene is TRBV20-1, the J gene TRBJ2-1; 8 nucleotides align to TRBD1. The DNA end favors TRBJ2-7, so the J call may be wrong. Germline-derived CDR1 and CDR2 are DFQATT and SNEGSKA (reference sequence). CDR3 length: 16 amino acids. Written as DNA, the CDR3 is TGCAGTGCTAGACCCAGGACAGGGTCAGATTACAATGAGCAGTACTTC. Amino acids: CSARPRTGSDYNEQYF.

This sequence joins TRBV5-1 and TRBJ1-2, with D unresolved. Germline values: CDR1 SGHRS, CDR2 YFSETQ. V lost 4 bases and J lost 2, with 15 bases in between. The CDR3 totals 15 residues. CDR3 amino acids: CASSLGGGTNYGYTF. The CDR3 region has the DNA TGCGCCAGCAGCCTGGGTGGCGGAACAAACTATGGCTACACCTTC.

The chain combines TRBV6-2 or TRBV6-3 with TRBJ1-1; possible D gene TRBD1, 5 bases. Germline CDR1 is MNHEY and CDR2 is SVGEGT. V was pared by 6 bases and J by 4 bases, with 15 bases between. This CDR3 contains 14 residues. CDR3 coding DNA: TGTGCCAGCAGAAGAGGTTGGGGGGTCACTGAAGCTTTCTTT. This sequence encodes CASRRGWGVTEAFF.

This rearrangement joins TRBV20-1 to TRBJ2-1; 12 bases are a match to TRBD2. Trimming removed 3 bases from V and 9 bases from J; junction bases left unmatched: 12. The V gene's germline CDR1 is DFQATT and CDR2 SNEGSKA (reference sequence). CDR3 length equals 16 residues. The CDR3 loop is CSARQLAGGGVGEQFF. CDR3 DNA sequence: TGCAGTGCTAGGCAACTAGCGGGAGGAGGTGTTGGTGAGCAGTTCTTC.